The clone carrying this TCR beta chain was picked up one time. Its antigen is still unknown. The data were obtained in a study of siplizumab effects on memory and regulatory T cells. The study, taken as a whole, reports: Naive or memory phenotype assignment was not possible for roughly 75-97% of proliferating CD4+ or CD8+ clones. Naive T cells, seemingly more diverse than memory cells, seemed major alloresponse contributors.

V shed 5 bases and J shed 1 base, with 14 bases lying between them. This CDR3 is 15 amino acids long. Germline CDR1 SGHTA, CDR2 FQGTGA. Profiling relied on immunoSEQ multiplex PCR, and the TCRdb table lists in-frame clones only, not all of them. The sample has 85,000 to 130,000 clones; about 93% are singletons. This TCR came from a human donor in good health. Material: Tregs sorted from blood. The chain links TRBV7-3 to TRBJ2-5; possibly TRBD2 for D (6 bases). CDR3 sequence reads: CASSLRRGTQETQYF. The CDR3, as DNA: TGTGCCAGCAGCCTCAGGCGGGGAACCCAAGAGACCCAGTACTTC.